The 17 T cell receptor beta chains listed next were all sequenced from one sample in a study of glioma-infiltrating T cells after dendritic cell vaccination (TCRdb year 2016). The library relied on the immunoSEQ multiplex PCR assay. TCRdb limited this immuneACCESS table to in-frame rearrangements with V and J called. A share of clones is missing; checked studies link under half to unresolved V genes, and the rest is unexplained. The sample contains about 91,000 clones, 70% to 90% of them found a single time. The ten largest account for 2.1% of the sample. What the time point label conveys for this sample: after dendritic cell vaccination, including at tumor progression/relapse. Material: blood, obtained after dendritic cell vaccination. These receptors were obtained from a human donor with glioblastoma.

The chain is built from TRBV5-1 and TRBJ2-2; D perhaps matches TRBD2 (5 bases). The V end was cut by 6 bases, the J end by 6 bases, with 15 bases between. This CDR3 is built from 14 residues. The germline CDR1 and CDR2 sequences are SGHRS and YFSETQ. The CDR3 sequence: CASKVGSSSGELFF. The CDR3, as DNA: TGCGCCAGCAAGGTGGGGTCTAGCTCCGGGGAGCTGTTTTTT.

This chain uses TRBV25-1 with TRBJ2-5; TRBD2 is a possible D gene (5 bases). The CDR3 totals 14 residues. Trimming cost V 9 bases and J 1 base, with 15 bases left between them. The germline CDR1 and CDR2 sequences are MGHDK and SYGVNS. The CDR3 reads CASGSPGSQETQYF. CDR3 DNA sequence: TGTGCCAGTGGGTCCCCGGGGAGCCAAGAGACCCAGTACTTC.

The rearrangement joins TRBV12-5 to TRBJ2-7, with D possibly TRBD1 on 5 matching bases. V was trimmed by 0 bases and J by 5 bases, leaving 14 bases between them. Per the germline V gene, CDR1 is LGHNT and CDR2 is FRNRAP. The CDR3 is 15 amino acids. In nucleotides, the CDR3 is TGTGCTAGTGGTTTGGTATTAGGGGTTCGGGACGAGCAGTACTTC. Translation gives CASGLVLGVRDEQYF.

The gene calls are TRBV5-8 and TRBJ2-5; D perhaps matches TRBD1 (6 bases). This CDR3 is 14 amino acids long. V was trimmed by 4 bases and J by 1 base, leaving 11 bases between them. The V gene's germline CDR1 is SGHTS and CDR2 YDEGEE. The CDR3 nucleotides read TGTGCCAGCAGCGTAACAGGGCCCCAAGAGACCCAGTACTTC. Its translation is CASSVTGPQETQYF.

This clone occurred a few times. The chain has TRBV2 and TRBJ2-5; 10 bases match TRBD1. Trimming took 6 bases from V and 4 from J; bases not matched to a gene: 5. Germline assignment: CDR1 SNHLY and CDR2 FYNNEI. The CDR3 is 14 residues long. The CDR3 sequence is CASSGQGEGETQYF. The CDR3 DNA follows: TGTGCCAGCAGCGGACAGGGGGAGGGAGAGACCCAGTACTTC.

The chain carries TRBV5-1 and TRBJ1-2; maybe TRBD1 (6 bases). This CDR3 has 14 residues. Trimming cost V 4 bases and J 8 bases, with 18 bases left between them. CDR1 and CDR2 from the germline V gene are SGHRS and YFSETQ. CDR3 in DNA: TGCGCCAGCAGCGAAAACTACCCAGGGGCGGGCTACACCTTC. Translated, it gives CASSENYPGAGYTF.

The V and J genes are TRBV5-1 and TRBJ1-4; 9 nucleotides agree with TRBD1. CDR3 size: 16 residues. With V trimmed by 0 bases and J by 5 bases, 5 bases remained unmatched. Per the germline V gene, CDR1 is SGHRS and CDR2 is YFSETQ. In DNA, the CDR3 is TGCGCCAGCAGCTTGGCCTCCGGGACAGGGAATGAAAAACTGTTTTTT. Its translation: CASSLASGTGNEKLFF.

The CDR3 nucleotides are TGTGCCAGCAGCTTAGCGGGGGGTAACACTGAAGCTTTCTTT. Translated: CASSLAGGNTEAFF. The chain is built from TRBV11-2 and TRBJ1-1, with TRBD1 as a possible D gene (5 bases). Germline values: CDR1 SGHAT, CDR2 FQNNGV. The CDR3 consists of 14 residues. The V and J ends lost 1 base and 2 bases respectively, with 8 bases between them.

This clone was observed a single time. The CDR3 spells CASSGRQGASGYTF. The CDR3, as DNA: TGTGCCAGCAGTGGGCGACAGGGAGCTAGTGGCTACACCTTC. This chain joins TRBV6-1 and TRBJ1-2; 7 bases match TRBD1. V was clipped by 4 bases and J by 7 bases; unmatched bases: 9. Germline V gene lookup returns CDR1 MNHNS and CDR2 SASEGT. This CDR3 spans 14 amino acids.

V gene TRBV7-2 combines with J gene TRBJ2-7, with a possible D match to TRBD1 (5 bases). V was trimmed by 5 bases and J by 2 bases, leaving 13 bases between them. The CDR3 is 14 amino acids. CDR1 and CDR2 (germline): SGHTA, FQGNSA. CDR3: CASSPQEGAYEQYF. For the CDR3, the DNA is TGTGCCAGCAGCCCCCAGGAAGGGGCCTACGAGCAGTACTTC.

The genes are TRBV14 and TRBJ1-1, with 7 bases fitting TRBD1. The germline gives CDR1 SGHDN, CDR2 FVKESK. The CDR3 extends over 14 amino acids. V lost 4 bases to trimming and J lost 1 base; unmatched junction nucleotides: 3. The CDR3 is CASSLRQGNTEAFF. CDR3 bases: TGTGCCAGCAGCCTACGACAGGGGAACACTGAAGCTTTCTTT.

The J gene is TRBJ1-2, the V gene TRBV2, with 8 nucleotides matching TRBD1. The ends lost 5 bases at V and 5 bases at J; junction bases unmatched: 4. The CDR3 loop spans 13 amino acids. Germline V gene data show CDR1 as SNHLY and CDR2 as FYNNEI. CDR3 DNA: TGTGCCAGCAGTCCAGGGGGCCATTATGGCTACACCTTC. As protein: CASSPGGHYGYTF.

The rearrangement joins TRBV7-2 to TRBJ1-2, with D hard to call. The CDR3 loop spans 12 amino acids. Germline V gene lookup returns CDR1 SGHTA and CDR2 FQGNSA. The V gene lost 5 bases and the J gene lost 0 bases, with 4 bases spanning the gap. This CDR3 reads CASSPTNYGYTF. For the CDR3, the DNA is TGTGCCAGCAGCCCCACTAACTATGGCTACACCTTC.

CDR3 in amino acids: CASSYGTSQETQYF. The CDR3 bases are TGTGCCAGCAGCTACGGCACTAGCCAAGAGACCCAGTACTTC. The rearrangement uses TRBV11-2 and TRBJ2-5; D may be TRBD2 (5 bases). The V end lost 4 bases, the J end lost 1 base, and 10 bases lay between the germline ends. The CDR3 consists of 14 residues. Per germline, CDR1 SGHAT and CDR2 FQNNGV.

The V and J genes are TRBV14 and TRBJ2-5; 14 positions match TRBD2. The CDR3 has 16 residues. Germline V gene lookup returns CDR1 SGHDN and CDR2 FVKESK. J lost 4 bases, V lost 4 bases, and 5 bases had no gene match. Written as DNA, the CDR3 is TGTGCCAGCAGCCGATCGGGACTAGCGGGAGCAGAGACCCAGTACTTC. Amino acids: CASSRSGLAGAETQYF.

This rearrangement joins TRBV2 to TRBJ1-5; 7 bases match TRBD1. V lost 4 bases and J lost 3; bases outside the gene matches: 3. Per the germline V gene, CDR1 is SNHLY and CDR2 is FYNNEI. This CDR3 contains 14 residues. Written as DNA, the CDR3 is TGTGCCAGCAGTGGGACAGGTCTCAATCAGCCCCAGCATTTT. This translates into CASSGTGLNQPQHF.

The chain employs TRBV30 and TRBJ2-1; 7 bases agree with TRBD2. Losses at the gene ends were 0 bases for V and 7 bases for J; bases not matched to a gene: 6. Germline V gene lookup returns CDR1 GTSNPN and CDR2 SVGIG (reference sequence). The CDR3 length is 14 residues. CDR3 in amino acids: CAWSVASGDNEQFF. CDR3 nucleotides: TGTGCCTGGAGTGTGGCTAGCGGTGATAATGAGCAGTTCTTC.